This T cell receptor (beta chain) is from a study of T cell responses to AZD1222 COVID-19 vaccine. Background on the study: Combined were second doses at about 4 or about 12 weeks. Study-wide findings and caveats: Baseline seropositives among AZD1222 recipients totaled only six. Clonal diversity was possibly underestimated; the donors were predominantly white British and more often female.

As concerns this clone: Its target is not known.

Trimming cost V 5 bases and J 0 bases; bases outside gene matches: 2. CDR3 length equals 14 residues. Per germline, CDR1 SGDLS and CDR2 YYNGEE. Repertoires were generated with immunoSEQ multiplex PCR, while TCRdb's copy carries only in-frame clones and drops some. The repertoire consists of over 150,000 clones, with around 88% occurring once and the leading ten covering approximately 0.49%. This sequence originates from an adult in good health. The rearrangement joins TRBV9 to TRBJ1-3, with 7 bases fitting TRBD1. The specimen was peripheral blood, collected on day 0 of AZD1222 vaccination. CDR3 protein: CASRRDSSGNTIYF. In DNA form, the CDR3 reads TGTGCCAGCAGACGGGACAGCTCTGGAAACACCATATATTTT.